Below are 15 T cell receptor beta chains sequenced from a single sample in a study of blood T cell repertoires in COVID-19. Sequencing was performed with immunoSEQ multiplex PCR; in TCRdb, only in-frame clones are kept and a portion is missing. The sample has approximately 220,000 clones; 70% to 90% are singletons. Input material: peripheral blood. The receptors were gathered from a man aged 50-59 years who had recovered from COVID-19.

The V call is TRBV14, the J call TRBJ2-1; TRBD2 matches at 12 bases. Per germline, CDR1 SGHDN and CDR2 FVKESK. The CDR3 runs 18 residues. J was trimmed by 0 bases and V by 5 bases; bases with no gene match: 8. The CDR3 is CASSVQTSGRSSYNEQFF. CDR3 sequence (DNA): TGTGCCAGCAGCGTACAGACTAGCGGGAGAAGCTCCTACAATGAGCAGTTCTTC.

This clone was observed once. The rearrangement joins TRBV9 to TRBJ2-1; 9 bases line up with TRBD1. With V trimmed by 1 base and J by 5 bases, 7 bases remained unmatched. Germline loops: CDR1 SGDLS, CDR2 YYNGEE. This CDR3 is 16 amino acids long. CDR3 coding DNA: TGTGCCAGCAGCGTATCAAGGGACAGGGAAAACAATGAGCAGTTCTTC. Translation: CASSVSRDRENNEQFF.

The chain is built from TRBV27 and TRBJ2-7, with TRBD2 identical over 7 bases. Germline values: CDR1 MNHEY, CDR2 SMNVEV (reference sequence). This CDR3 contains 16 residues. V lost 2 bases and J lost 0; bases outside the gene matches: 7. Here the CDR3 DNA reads TGTGCCAGCAGTTTAATAACGGGAGGTCTCTCCTACGAGCAGTACTTC. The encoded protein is CASSLITGGLSYEQYF.

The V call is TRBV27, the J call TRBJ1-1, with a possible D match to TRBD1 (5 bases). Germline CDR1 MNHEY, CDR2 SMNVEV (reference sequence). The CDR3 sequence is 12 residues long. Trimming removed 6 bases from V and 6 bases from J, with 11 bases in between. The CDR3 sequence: CASRKGVAEAFF. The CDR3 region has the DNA TGTGCCAGCAGAAAAGGGGTGGCTGAAGCTTTCTTT.

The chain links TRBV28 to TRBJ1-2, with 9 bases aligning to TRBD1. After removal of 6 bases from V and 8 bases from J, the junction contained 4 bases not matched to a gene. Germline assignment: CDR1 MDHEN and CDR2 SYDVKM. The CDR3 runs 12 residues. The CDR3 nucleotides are TGTGCCAGCAGGATCACAGGGGGCGGCTACACCTTC. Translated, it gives CASRITGGGYTF.

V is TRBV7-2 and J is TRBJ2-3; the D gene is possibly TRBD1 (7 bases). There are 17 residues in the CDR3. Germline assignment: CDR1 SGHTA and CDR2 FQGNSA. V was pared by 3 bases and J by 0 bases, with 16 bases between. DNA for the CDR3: TGTGCCAGCAGCTTGTCAGGGGGGACGGTTAGCACAGATACGCAGTATTTT. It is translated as CASSLSGGTVSTDTQYF.

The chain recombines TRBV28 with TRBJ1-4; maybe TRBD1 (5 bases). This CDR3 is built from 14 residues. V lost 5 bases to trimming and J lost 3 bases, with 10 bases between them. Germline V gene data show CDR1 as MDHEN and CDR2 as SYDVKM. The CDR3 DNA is TGTGCCAGCAGTATCGGACACGCTAATGAAAAACTGTTTTTT. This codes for CASSIGHANEKLFF.

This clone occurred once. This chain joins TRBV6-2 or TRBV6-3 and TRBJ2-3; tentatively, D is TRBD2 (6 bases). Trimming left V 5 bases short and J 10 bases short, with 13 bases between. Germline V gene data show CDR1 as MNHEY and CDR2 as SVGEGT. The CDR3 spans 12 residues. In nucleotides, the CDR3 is TGTGCCAGCAGTCCGCCGACTAGTGCGCAGTATTTT. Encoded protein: CASSPPTSAQYF.

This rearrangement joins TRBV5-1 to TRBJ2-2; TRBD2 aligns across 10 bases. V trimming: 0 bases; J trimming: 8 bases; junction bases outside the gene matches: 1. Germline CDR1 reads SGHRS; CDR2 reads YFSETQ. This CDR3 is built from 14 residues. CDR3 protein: CASSLALAGGELFF. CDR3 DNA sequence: TGCGCCAGCAGCTTGGCACTAGCGGGAGGGGAGCTGTTTTTT. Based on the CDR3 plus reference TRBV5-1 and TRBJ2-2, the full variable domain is KAGVTQTPRYLIKTRGQQVTLSCSPISGHRSVSWYQQTPGQGLQFLFEYFSETQRNKGNFPGRFSGRQFSNSRSEMNVSTLELGDSALYLCASSLALAGGELFFGEGSRLTVL.

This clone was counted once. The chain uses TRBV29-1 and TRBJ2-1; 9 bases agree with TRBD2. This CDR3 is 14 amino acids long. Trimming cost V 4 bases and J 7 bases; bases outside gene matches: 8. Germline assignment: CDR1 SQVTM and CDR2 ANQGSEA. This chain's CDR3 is CSVVLAGGPNEQFF. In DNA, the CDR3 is TGCAGCGTTGTATTGGCGGGAGGGCCTAATGAGCAGTTCTTC.

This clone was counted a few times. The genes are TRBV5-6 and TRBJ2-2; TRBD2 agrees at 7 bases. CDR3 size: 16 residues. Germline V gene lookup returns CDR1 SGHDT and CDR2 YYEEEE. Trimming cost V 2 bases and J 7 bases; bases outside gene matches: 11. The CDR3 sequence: CASSLDRREMVGELFF. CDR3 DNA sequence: TGTGCCAGCAGCTTAGATCGGCGGGAGATGGTCGGGGAGCTGTTTTTT.

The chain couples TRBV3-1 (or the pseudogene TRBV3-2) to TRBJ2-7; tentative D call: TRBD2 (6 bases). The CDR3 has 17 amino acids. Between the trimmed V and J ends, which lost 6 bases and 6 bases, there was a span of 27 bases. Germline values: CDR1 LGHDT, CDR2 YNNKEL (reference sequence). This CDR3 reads CASSPGASVTRNFEQYF. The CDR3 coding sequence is TGTGCCAGCAGTCCGGGTGCCTCCGTGACTAGAAATTTCGAGCAGTACTTC.

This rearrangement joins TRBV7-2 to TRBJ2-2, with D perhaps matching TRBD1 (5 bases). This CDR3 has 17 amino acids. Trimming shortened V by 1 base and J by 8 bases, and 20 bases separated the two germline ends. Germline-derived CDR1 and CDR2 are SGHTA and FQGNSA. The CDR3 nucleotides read TGTGCCAGCAGCTTAGTAGGGTTTCCAGGGCAAGGTGGGGAGCTGTTTTTT. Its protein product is CASSLVGFPGQGGELFF.

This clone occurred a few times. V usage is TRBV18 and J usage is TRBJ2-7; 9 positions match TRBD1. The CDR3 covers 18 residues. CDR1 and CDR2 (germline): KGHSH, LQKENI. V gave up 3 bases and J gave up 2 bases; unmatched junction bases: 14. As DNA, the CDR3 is TGTGCCAGCTCACCGATTGGGGATGGACAGGGGAGGACCTACGAGCAGTACTTC. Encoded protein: CASSPIGDGQGRTYEQYF.

CDR3 amino acids: CASSLPTSGGYNEQFF. The CDR3 coding sequence is TGCGCCAGCAGCTTGCCGACTAGCGGGGGCTACAATGAGCAGTTCTTC. The genes are TRBV5-1 and TRBJ2-1; 12 positions match TRBD2. CDR1 is SGHRS, CDR2 YFSETQ, per germline. V dropped 1 base and J dropped 3; count of bases not matched to a gene: 2. The CDR3 runs 16 residues. The full variable domain, its missing parts supplied by reference TRBV5-1 and TRBJ2-1, is KAGVTQTPRYLIKTRGQQVTLSCSPISGHRSVSWYQQTPGQGLQFLFEYFSETQRNKGNFPGRFSGRQFSNSRSEMNVSTLELGDSALYLCASSLPTSGGYNEQFFGPGTRLTVL.